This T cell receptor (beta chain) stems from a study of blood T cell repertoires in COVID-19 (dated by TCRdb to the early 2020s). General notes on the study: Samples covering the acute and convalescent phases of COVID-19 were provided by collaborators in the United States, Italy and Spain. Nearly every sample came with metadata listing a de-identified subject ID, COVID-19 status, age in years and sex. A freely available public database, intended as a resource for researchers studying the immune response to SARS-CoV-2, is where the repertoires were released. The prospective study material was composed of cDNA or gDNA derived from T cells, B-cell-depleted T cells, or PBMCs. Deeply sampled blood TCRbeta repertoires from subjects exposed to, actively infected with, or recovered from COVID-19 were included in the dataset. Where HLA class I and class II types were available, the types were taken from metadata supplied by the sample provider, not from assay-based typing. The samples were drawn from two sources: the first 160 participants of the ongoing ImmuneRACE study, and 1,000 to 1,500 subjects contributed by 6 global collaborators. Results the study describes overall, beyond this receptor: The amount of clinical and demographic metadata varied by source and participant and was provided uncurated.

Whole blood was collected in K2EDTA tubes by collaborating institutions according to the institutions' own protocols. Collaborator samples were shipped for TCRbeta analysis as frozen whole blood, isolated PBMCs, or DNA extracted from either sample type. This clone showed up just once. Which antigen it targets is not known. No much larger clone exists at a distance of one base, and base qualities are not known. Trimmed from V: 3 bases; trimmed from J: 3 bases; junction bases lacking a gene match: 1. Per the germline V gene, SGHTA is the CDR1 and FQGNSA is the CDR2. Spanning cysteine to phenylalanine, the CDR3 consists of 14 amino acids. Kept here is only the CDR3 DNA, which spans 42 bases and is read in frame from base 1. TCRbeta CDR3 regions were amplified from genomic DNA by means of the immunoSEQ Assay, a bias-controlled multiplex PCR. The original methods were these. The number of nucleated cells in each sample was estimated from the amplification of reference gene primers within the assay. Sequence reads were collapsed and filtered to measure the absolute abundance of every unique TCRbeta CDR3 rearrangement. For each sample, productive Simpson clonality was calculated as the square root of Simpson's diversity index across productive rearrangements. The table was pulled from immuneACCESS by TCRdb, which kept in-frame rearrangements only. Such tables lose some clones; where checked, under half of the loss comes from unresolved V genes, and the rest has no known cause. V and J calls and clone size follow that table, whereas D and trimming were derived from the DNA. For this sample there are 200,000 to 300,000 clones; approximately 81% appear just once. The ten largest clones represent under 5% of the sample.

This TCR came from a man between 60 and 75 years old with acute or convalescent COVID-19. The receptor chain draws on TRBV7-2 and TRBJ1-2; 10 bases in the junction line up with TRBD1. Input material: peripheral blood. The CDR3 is CASSFGTGDYGYTF. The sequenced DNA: TGTGCCAGCAGCTTCGGGACAGGGGACTATGGCTACACCTTC.